One T cell receptor beta chain is described in this entry. No antigen is known for it. Data came from immunoSEQ multiplex PCR; TCRdb stores just in-frame clones and leaves some out. The repertoire holds approximately 31,000 clones, with 72% as singletons. This entry comes from a study of vaccination effects on CD4 cells after COVID-19. Study-level background: Samples collected post-vaccine were obtained a median of 72 days after the second dose.

Germline CDR1 and CDR2: PRHDT and FYEKMQ (reference sequence). The CDR3 runs 18 residues. V was clipped by 2 bases and J by 5 bases, with 23 bases between them. Expansion of antigen-specific CD4+ T cells with viral peptide pools was carried out by the ViraFEST assay before sequencing. On approximately day 9 of culture, CD4+ T cells were separated out. Each participant was given two doses of one vaccine (BNT162b2 or mRNA-1273). Sequences were derived from CD4+ T cells from PBMCs cultured with HCoV-229E spike peptides, sampled after COVID-19 vaccination. The chain combines TRBV13 with TRBJ2-3; D gene uncertain. The sequence derives from a human donor who received a COVID-19 vaccine. The DNA of the CDR3 is TGTGCCAGCAGCTTATTGCCCAAAAGGATCAGTCAACGAGATACGCAGTATTTT. Its protein is CASSLLPKRISQRDTQYF. The full variable domain, its missing parts supplied by reference TRBV13 and TRBJ2-3, is AAGVIQSPRHLIKEKRETATLKCYPIPRHDTVYWYQQGPGQDPQFLISFYEKMQSDKGSIPDRFSAQQFSDYHSELNMSSLELGDSALYFCASSLLPKRISQRDTQYFGPGTRLTVL.